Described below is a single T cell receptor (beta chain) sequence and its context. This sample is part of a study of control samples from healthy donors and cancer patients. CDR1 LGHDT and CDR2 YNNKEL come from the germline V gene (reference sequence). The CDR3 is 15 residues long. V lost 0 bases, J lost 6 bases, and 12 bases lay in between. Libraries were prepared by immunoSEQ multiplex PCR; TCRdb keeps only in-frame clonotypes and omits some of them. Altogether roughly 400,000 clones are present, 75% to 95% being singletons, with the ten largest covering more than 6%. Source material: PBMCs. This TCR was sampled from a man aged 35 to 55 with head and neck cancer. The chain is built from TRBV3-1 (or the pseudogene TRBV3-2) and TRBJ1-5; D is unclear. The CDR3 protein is CASSQDGGYGQPQHF. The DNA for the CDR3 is TGTGCCAGCAGCCAAGATGGAGGGTACGGTCAGCCCCAGCATTTT.